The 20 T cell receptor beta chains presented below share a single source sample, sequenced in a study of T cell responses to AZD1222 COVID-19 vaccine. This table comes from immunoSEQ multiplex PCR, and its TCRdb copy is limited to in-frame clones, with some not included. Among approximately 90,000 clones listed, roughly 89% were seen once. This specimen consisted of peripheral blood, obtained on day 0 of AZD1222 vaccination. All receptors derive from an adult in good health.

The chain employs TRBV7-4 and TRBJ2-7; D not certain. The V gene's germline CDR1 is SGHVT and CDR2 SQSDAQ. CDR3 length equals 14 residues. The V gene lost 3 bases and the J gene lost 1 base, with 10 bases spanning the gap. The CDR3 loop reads CASSFSPLSYEQYF. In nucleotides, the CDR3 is TGTGCCAGCAGCTTTAGTCCCCTATCCTACGAGCAGTACTTC. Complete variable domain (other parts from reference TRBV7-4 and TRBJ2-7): GAGVSQSPRYKVAKRGRDVALRCDSISGHVTLYWYRQTLGQGSEVLTYSQSDAQRDKSGRPSGRFSAERPERSVSTLKIQRTEQGDSAVYLCASSFSPLSYEQYFGPGTRLTVT.

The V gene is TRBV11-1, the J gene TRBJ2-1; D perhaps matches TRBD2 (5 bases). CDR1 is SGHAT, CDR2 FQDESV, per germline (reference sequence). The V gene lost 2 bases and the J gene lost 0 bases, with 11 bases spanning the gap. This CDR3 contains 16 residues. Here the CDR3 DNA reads TGTGCCAGCAGCTTATTCGGGGTTAGCTCCTACAATGAGCAGTTCTTC. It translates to CASSLFGVSSYNEQFF. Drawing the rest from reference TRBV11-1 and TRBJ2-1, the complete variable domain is EAEVAQSPRYKITEKSQAVAFWCDPISGHATLYWYRQILGQGPELLVQFQDESVVDDSQLPKDRFSAERLKGVDSTLKIQPAELGDSAMYLCASSLFGVSSYNEQFFGPGTRLTVL.

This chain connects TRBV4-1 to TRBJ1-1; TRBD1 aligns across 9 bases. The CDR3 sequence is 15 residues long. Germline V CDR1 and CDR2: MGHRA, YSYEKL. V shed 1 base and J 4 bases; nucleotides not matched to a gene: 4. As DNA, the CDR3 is TGCGCCAGCAGCCAAGGGGACAGGGTTAGCACTGAAGCTTTCTTT. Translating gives CASSQGDRVSTEAFF.

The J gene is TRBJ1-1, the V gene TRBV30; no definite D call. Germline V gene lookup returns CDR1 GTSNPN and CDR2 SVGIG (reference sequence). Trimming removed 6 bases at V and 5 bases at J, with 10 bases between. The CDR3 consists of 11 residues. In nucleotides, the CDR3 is TGTGCCTGTCAGAGAGGGACTGAAGCTTTCTTT. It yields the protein CACQRGTEAFF. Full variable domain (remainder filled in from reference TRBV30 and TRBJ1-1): SQTIHQWPATLVQPVGSPLSLECTVEGTSNPNLYWYRQAAGRGLQLLFYSVGIGQISSEVPQNLSASRPQDRQFILSSKKLLLSDSGFYLCACQRGTEAFFGQGTRLTVV.

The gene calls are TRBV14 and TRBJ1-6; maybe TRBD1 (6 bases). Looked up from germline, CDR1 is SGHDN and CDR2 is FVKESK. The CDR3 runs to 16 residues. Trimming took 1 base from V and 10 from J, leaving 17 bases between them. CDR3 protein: CASSQAGRGWRSPLHF. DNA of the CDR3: TGTGCCAGCAGCCAAGCGGGCAGGGGTTGGAGGTCACCCCTCCACTTT.

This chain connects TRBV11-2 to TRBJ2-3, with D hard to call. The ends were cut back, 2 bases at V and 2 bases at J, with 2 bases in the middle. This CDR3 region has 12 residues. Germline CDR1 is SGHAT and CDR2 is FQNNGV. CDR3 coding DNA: TGTGCCAGCAGCTTATTCACAGATACGCAGTATTTT. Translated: CASSLFTDTQYF.

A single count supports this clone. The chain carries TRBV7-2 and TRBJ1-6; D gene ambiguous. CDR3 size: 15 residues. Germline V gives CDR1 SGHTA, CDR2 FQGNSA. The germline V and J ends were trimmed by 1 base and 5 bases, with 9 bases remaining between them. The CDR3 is CASSLEGRDNSPLHF. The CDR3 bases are TGTGCCAGCAGCTTAGAGGGAAGGGATAATTCACCCCTCCACTTT.

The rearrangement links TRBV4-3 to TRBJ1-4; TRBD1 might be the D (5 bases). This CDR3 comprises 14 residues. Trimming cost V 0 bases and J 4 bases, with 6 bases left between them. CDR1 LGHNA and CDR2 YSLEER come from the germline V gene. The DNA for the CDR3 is TGCGCCAGCAGCCAAGACGGGGGTAATGAAAAACTGTTTTTT. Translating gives CASSQDGGNEKLFF.

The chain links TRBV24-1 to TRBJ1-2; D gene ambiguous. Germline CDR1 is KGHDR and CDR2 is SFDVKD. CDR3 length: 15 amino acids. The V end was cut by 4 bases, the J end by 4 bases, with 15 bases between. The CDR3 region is CATSDPGRTGYGYTF. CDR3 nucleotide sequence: TGTGCCACCAGTGACCCGGGCCGAACGGGCTATGGCTACACCTTC.

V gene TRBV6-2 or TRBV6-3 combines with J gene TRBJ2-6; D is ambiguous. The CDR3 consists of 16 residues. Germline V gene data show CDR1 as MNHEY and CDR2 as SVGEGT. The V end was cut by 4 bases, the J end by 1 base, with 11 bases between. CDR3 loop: CASSSNRVSGANVLTF. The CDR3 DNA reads TGTGCCAGCAGTTCCAATAGGGTGTCTGGGGCCAACGTCCTGACTTTC.

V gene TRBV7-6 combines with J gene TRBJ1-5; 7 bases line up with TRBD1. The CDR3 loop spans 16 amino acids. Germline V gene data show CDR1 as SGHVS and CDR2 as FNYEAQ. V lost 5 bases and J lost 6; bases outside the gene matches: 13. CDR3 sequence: CASSLTPGTAGQPQHF. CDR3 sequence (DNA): TGTGCCAGCAGCCTTACCCCCGGGACAGCGGGTCAGCCCCAGCATTTT.

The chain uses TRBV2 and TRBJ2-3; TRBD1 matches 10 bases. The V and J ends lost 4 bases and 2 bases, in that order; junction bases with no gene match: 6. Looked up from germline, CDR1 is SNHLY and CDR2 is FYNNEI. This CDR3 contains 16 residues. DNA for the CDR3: TGTGCCAGCAGTGCGGGGACAGGGGATATCACAGATACGCAGTATTTT. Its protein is CASSAGTGDITDTQYF.

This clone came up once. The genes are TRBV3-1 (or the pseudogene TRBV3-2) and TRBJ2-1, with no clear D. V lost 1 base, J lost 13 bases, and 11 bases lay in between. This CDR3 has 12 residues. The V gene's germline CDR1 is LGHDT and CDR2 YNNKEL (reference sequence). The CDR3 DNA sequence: TGTGCCAGCAGCCAAGGGCCCCTCCGTCAGTTCTTC. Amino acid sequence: CASSQGPLRQFF.

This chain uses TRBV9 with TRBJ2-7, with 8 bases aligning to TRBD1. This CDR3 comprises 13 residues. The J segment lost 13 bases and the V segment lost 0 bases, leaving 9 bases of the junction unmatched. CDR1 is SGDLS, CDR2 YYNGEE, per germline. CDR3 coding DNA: TGTGCCAGCAGCGTAGGGACAGGGAGAGATAAATACTTC. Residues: CASSVGTGRDKYF.

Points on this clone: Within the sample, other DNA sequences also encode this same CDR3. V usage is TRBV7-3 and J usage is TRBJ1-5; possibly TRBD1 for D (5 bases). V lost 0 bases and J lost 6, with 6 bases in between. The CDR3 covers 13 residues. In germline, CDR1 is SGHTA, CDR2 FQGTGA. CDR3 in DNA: TGTGCCAGCAGCTTAACGGGGGGTCAGCCCCAGCATTTT. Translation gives CASSLTGGQPQHF.

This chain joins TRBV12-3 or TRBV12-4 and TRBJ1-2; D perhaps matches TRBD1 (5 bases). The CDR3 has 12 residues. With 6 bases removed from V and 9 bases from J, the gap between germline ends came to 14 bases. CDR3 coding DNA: TGTGCCAGCAGGGACCCGGGGGAGAGCTACACCTTC. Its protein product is CASRDPGESYTF.

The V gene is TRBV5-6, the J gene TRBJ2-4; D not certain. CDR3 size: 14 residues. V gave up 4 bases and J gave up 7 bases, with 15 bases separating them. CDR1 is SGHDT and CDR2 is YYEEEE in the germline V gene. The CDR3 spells CASSRRDWFNIQYF. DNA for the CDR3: TGTGCCAGCAGCCGTCGCGACTGGTTCAACATTCAGTACTTC.

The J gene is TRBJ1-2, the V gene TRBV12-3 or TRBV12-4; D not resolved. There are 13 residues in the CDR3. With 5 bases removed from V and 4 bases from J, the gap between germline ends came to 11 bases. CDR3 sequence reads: CASSPTLFYGYTF. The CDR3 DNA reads TGTGCCAGCAGTCCGACACTCTTCTATGGCTACACCTTC.

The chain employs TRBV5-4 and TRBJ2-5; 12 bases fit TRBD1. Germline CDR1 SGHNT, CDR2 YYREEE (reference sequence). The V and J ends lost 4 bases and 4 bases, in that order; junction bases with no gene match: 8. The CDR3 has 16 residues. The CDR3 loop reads CASSPRDRGPGETQYF. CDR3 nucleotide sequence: TGTGCCAGCAGCCCCCGGGACAGGGGGCCAGGAGAGACCCAGTACTTC.

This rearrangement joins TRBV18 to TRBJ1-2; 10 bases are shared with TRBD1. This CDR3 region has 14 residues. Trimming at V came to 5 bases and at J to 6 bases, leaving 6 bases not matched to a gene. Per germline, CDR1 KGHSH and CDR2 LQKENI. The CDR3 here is CASSFDRGRDGYTF. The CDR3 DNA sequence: TGTGCCAGCTCATTCGACAGGGGGCGAGATGGCTACACCTTC.